This paragraph covers one T cell receptor (beta chain) sequence. Germline-derived CDR1 and CDR2 are MGHRA and YSYEKL. V lost 4 bases, J lost 7 bases, and 18 bases stayed unmatched. CDR3 size: 18 residues. One entry per CDR3 protein, called by TCRdb with MiXCR from the RT-PCR reads. Altogether about 500,000 distinct CDR3 sequences are present, approximately 15% being singletons, with the ten largest covering around 3%. The source of the sample is a study of response to subunit inactivated influenza vaccine. The source of this sequence is a man between 50 and 75 years old who received an inactivated influenza vaccine. The chain uses TRBV4-1 and TRBJ2-1; the match to TRBD2 covers 8 bases. The sequencing used CD4+ T cells sorted from PBMCs, collected less than 30 months after vaccination. The CDR3 DNA reads TGCGCCAGCAGCCTATTGATGGTTTGGCTAGCGGGCGAAAATGAGCAGTTCTTC. Its protein product is CASSLLMVWLAGENEQFF.